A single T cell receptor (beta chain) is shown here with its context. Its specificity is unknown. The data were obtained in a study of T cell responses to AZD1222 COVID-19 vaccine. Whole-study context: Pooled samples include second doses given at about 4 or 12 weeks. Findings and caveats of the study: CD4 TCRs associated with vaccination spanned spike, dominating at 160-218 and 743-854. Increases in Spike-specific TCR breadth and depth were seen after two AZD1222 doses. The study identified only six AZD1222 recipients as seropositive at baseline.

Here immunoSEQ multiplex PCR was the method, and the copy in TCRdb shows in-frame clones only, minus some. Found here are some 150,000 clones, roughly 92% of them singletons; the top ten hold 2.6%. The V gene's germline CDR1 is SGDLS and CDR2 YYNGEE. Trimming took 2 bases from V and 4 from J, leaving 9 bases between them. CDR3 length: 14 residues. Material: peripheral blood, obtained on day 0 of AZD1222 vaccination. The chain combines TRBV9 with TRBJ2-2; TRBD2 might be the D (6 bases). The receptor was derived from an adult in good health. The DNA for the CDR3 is TGTGCCAGCAGCGTTAGCGGATCCACCGGGGAGCTGTTTTTT. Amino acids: CASSVSGSTGELFF.